Detailed here is one T cell receptor (beta chain). Its antigen remains unknown. CDR3 length: 14 amino acids. The germline V and J ends were trimmed by 5 bases and 4 bases, with 11 bases remaining between them. CDR1 and CDR2 (germline): SEHNR, FQNEAQ (reference sequence). The data originate from a study of blood T cells in healthy people across ages. Study-wide results and caveats: Any conclusive comparison of naive versus antigen-experienced cells was prevented by using unsorted PBMCs.

Healthy Caucasians from Russia aged roughly 6 to 95 served as donors. A J-beta primer mix and a sample-barcoded 5' primer were used in a second PCR of roughly 7 to 12 cycles. Carrying 12 random nucleotides, a template-switch adaptor labeled each individual cDNA molecule. Researchers report that each sample yielded at least 3 million CDR3-containing paired-end reads. One entry per CDR3 protein, called by TCRdb with MiXCR from the 5' RACE reads. In the table there are around 900,000 distinct CDR3 sequences, about 30% of which are singletons. The source of this sequence is a woman older than 75 in good health. The chain has TRBV7-9 and TRBJ1-4, with unresolved D. Sequencing was carried out using blood. CDR3 DNA: TGTGCCAGCAGCCGGTCGGGAAGTAATGAAAAACTGTTTTTT. This codes for CASSRSGSNEKLFF.